The clone carrying this TCR beta chain was observed a few times. Its specificity is not known. This record comes from a study of Graves' ophthalmopathy and Graves' hyperthyroidism. Patients were diagnosed from clinical symptoms, serum thyroxine, TRAb, thyroid ultrasound and orbital computed tomography. Sampling about 9.7 ml of fresh peripheral blood provided the PBMCs. Overall study findings and caveats: Blood also contained most of the expanded thyroid clonotypes above 0.001 frequency.

The sequenced template was RNA, covering the TCR beta CDR3 region. Investigators did first-round RT-PCR with HTBI primers, then second-round multiplex PCR. TCRdb passed the multiplex PCR reads through MiXCR, listing each CDR3 protein once. The sample lists roughly 400,000 distinct CDR3 sequences, 15% seen once, with 7% in the top ten. Trimming left V 2 bases short and J 2 bases short, with 13 bases between. Germline V gene data show CDR1 as SGHVS and CDR2 as FQNEAQ. This CDR3 region has 15 residues. The sequence came from a woman aged 18-29 years with stable Graves' hyperthyroidism. Sequencing was done on a sample of peripheral blood. This chain connects TRBV7-8 to TRBJ2-7; TRBD1 might be the D (6 bases). In nucleotides, the CDR3 is TGTGCCAGCAGCTTACCCAGGGGAGTTACCTACGAGCAGTACTTC. Protein product: CASSLPRGVTYEQYF.